These T cell receptor beta chains were read from a single sample in a study of CD8 T cells in ankylosing spondylitis. MiXCR, run by TCRdb on the 5' RACE reads, gives a single entry per CDR3 protein. This repertoire shows roughly 230,000 distinct CDR3 sequences, roughly 8% found once; its top ten account for 4% to 5.5%. Sequenced input: blood, either unsorted or a sorted T cell fraction (not recorded which). The receptors derive from a female donor with ankylosing spondylitis or in good health (not recorded which). The CDR3 runs from the conserved cysteine through the conserved F or W.

TRBV29-1	TRBJ2-2	CSVRTGSNTGELFF
TRBV7-9	TRBJ1-5	CASSGDPGGNQPQHF
TRBV6-2/TRBV6-3	TRBJ2-3	CASSSGLAGGPRDTQYF
TRBV5-1	TRBJ2-2	CASSPPRTSGSSGLFF
TRBV20-1	TRBJ2-3	CSAAGRTDTQYF
TRBV5-1	TRBJ2-2	CASSFRHDGTGELFF
TRBV29-1	TRBJ2-2	CSGGQGAVGELFF
TRBV6-1	TRBJ1-4	CASSAILPGGVSNEKLFF
TRBV5-1	TRBJ2-1	CASSLSAGDNEQFF
TRBV7-2	TRBJ1-1	CASSLDPGGTEAFF
TRBV6-4	TRBJ2-1	CASSDSISTVDEQFF
TRBV15	TRBJ1-2	CATSRAGVDGYTF
TRBV27	TRBJ2-7	CASSFGVGYEQYF
TRBV5-1	TRBJ1-5	CASSWGREFYSNQPQHF
TRBV19	TRBJ2-7	CASSSARDRGSYEQYF
TRBV29-1	TRBJ2-1	CSVGGSAAGPNEQFF
TRBV12-3/TRBV12-4	TRBJ2-1	CASSLGQGGPGEQFF
TRBV12-3/TRBV12-4	TRBJ1-2	CASAYLYGYTF
TRBV12-3/TRBV12-4	TRBJ1-2	CASSLSREGYGYTF
TRBV7-8	TRBJ2-7	CASSLARADHEQYF
TRBV4-1	TRBJ1-5	CASSQGTGSNQPQHF
TRBV12-3/TRBV12-4	TRBJ2-7	CASRGGSYEQYF
TRBV12-3/TRBV12-4	TRBJ1-5	CASTPPGYSNQPQHF
TRBV6-2/TRBV6-3	TRBJ2-7	CASNGTGSSYEQYF
TRBV24-1	TRBJ2-1	CATSDFGAGSGRGVRNEQFF
TRBV6-5	TRBJ2-3	CASSYNPTDTQYF
TRBV4-3	TRBJ2-3	CASSQDSPTSAVTDTQYF
TRBV12-3/TRBV12-4	TRBJ1-1	CASSLARQMNTEAFF
TRBV29-1	TRBJ2-3	CSAMGGGGPTDTQYF
TRBV4-2	TRBJ2-1	CVSSQVGTYNEQFF
TRBV28	TRBJ2-5	CASSTSGRRETQYF
TRBV5-1	TRBJ2-4	CASSFRQGGGIQYF
TRBV5-1	TRBJ2-7	CASSLRAGRSYEQYF
TRBV18	TRBJ2-7	CASSPSPGQGYEQYF
TRBV4-2	TRBJ2-5	CASSQGLGTEETQYF
TRBV29-1	TRBJ1-1	CSVAARGGRTEAFF
TRBV12-3/TRBV12-4	TRBJ2-1	CTCSLIREWGSSYNEQFF
TRBV5-1	TRBJ1-2	CASSLASMEHGYTF
TRBV7-9	TRBJ1-5	CATGHSNQPQHF
TRBV7-6	TRBJ2-3	CASSHTGGGDTQYF